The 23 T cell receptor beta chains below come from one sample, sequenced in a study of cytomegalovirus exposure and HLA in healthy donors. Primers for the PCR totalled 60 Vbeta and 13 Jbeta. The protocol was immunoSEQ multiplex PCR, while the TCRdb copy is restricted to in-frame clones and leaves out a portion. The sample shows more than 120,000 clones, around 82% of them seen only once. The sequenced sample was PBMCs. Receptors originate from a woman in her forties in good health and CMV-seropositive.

The DNA for the CDR3 is TGTGCCGGAAGATTAGGGGGTTGGACTGAAGCTTTCTTT. This codes for CAGRLGGWTEAFF. This sequence joins TRBV30 and TRBJ1-1; D possibly corresponds to TRBD1 (6 bases). The CDR3 loop spans 13 amino acids. Trimming took 8 bases from V and 5 from J, leaving 18 bases between them. CDR1 is GTSNPN and CDR2 is SVGIG in the germline V gene (reference sequence).

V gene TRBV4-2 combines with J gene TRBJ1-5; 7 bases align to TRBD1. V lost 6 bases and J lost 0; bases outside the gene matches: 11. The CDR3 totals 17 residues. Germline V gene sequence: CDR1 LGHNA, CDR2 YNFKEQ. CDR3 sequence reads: CASSPRRGLYSNQPQHF. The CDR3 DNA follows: TGTGCCAGCAGTCCCCGGAGGGGGCTGTATAGCAATCAGCCCCAGCATTTT.

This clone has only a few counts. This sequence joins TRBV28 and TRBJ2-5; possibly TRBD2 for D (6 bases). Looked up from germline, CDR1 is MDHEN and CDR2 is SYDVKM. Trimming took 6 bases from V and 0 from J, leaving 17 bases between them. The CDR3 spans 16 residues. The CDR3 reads CASSFLRGGYQETQYF. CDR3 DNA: TGTGCCAGCAGCTTTTTGAGAGGAGGGTACCAAGAGACCCAGTACTTC.

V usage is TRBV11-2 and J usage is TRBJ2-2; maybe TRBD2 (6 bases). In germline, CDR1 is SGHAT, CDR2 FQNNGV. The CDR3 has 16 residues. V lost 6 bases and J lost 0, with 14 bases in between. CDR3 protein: CASRQPGTANTGELFF. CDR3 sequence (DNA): TGTGCCAGCAGACAACCCGGGACTGCGAACACCGGGGAGCTGTTTTTT.

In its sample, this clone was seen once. The CDR3 region has the DNA TGTGCCAGCAGCGTAGTCGCGAATGAGCAGTTCTTC. Residues: CASSVVANEQFF. The J gene is TRBJ2-1, the V gene TRBV9, with D unresolved. The CDR3 runs 12 residues. V lost 0 bases and J lost 7, with 5 bases in between. CDR1 and CDR2 from the germline V gene are SGDLS and YYNGEE. The full variable domain, completed using reference TRBV9 and TRBJ2-1, is DSGVTQTPKHLITATGQRVTLRCSPRSGDLSVYWYQQSLDQGLQFLIQYYNGEERAKGNILERFSAQQFPDLHSELNLSSLELGDSALYFCASSVVANEQFFGPGTRLTVL.

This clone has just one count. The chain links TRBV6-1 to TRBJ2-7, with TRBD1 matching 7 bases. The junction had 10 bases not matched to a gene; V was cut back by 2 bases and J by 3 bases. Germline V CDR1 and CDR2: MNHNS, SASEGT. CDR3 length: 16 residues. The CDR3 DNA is TGTGCCAGCAGTGAAAATTATCCTCGACAGGGCTACGAGCAGTACTTC. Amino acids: CASSENYPRQGYEQYF.

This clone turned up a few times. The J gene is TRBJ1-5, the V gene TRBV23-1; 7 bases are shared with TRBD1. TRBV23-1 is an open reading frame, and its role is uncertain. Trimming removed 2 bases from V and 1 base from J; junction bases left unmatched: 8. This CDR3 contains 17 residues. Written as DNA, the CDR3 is TGCGCCAGCAGTCAAACCCTGACAGGGACCAGCAATCAGCCCCAGCATTTT. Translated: CASSQTLTGTSNQPQHF.

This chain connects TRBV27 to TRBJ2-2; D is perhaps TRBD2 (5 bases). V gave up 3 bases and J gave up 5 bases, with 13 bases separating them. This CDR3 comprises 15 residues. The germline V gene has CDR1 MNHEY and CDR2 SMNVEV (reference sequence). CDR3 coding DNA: TGTGCCAGCAGTTTCGGCCCACTAGGGACCGGGGAGCTGTTTTTT. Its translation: CASSFGPLGTGELFF.

CDR3 loop: CASRSREDKGYTF. Written as DNA, the CDR3 is TGTGCCAGCCGTTCCAGGGAGGATAAGGGCTACACCTTC. The chain links TRBV2 to TRBJ1-2; weak D call: TRBD1 (5 bases). The germline V gene has CDR1 SNHLY and CDR2 FYNNEI. The V gene lost 8 bases and the J gene lost 8 bases, with 18 bases spanning the gap. The CDR3 loop spans 13 amino acids. Supplemented by reference TRBV2 and TRBJ1-2, the full variable domain reads EPEVTQTPSHQVTQMGQEVILRCVPISNHLYFYWYRQILGQKVEFLVSFYNNEISEKSEIFDDQFSVERPDGSNFTLKIRSTKLEDSAMYFCASRSREDKGYTFGSGTRLTVV.

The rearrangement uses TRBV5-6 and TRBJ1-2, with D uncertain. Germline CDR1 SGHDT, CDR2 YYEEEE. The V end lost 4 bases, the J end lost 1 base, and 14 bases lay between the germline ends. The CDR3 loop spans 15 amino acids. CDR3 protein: CASSRIYSYNYGYTF. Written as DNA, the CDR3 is TGTGCCAGCAGCCGAATATACAGCTATAACTATGGCTACACCTTC.

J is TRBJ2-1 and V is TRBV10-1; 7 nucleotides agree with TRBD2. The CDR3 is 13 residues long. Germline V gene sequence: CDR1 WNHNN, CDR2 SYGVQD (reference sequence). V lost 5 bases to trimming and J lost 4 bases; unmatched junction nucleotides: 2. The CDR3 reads CASSSGKYNEQFF. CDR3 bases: TGCGCCAGCAGTAGCGGGAAGTACAATGAGCAGTTCTTC.

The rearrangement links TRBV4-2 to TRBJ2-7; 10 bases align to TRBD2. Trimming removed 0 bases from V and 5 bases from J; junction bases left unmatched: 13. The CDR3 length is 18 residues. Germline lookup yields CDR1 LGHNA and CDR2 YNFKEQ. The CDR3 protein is CASSQEASEREGPHEQYF. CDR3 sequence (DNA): TGTGCCAGCAGCCAAGAAGCCTCCGAGCGGGAGGGCCCCCACGAGCAGTACTTC.

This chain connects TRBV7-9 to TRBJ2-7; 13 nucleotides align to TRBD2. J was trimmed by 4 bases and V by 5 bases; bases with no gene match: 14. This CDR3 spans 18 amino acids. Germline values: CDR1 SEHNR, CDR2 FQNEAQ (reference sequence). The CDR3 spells CASSPGLAGAKRGYEQYF. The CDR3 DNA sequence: TGTGCCAGCAGCCCAGGACTAGCGGGAGCAAAAAGAGGATACGAGCAGTACTTC.

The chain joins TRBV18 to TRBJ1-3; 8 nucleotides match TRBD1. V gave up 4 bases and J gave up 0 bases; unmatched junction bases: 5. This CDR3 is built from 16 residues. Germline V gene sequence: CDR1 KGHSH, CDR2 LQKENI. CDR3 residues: CASSQDRGSSGNTIYF. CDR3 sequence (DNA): TGTGCCAGCTCACAAGACAGGGGCTCCTCTGGAAACACCATATATTTT.

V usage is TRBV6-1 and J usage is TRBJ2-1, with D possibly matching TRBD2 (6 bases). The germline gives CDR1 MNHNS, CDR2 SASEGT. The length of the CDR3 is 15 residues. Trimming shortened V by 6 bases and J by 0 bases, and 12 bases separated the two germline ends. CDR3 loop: CASRSFGSSYNEQFF. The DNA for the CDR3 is TGTGCCAGCAGGAGTTTCGGGAGCTCCTACAATGAGCAGTTCTTC.

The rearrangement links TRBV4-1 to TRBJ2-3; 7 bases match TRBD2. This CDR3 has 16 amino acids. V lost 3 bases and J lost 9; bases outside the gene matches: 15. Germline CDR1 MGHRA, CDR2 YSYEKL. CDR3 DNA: TGCGCCAGCAGCCAGCTCCGGGACTACCTTCCCGAGACGCAGTATTTT. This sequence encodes CASSQLRDYLPETQYF.

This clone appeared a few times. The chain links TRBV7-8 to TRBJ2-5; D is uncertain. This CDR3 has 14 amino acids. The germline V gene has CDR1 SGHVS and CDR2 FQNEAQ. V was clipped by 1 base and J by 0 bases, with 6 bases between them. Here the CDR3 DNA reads TGTGCCAGCAGCTTAGAAGCTCACCAAGAGACCCAGTACTTC. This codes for CASSLEAHQETQYF.

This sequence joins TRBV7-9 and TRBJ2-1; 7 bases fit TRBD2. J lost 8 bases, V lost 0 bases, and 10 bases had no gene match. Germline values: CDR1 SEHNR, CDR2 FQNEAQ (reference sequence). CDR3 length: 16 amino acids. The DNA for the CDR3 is TGTGCCAGCAGCTTAGCTCTGGCGGGAGTAGGGCATGAGCAGTTCTTC. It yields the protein CASSLALAGVGHEQFF.

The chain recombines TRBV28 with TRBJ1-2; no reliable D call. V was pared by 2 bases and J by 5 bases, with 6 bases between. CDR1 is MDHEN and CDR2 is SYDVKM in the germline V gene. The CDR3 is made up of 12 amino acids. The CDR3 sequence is CASSLISYGYTF. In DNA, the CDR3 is TGTGCCAGCAGTTTAATCAGTTATGGCTACACCTTC.

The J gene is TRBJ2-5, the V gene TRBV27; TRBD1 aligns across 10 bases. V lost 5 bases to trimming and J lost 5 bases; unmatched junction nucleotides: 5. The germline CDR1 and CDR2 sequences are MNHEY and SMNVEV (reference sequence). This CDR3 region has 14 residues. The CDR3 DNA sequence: TGTGCCAGCAGTCAGGGACAGGGGAGGGAGACCCAGTACTTC. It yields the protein CASSQGQGRETQYF.

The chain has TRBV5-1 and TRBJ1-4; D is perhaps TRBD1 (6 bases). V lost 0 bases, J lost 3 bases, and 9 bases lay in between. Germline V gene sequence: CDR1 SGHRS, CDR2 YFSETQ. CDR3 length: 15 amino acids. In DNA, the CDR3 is TGCGCCAGCAGCTTGGCCAGGGGTGCTAATGAAAAACTGTTTTTT. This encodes CASSLARGANEKLFF.

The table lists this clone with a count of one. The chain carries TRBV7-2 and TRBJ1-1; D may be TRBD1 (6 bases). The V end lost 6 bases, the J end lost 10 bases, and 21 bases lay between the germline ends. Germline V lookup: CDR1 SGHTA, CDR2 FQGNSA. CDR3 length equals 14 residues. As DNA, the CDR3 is TGTGCCAGCAGAATGGGGGCGGGCACCCCGGGAGCTTTCTTT. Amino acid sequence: CASRMGAGTPGAFF.

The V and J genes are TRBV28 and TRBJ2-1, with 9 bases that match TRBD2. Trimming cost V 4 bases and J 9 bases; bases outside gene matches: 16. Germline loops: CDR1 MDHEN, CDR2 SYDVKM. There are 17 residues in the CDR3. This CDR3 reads CASSYTLGREGRGEQFF. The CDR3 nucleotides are TGTGCCAGCAGTTATACCCTAGGGCGGGAGGGCCGGGGTGAGCAGTTCTTC.